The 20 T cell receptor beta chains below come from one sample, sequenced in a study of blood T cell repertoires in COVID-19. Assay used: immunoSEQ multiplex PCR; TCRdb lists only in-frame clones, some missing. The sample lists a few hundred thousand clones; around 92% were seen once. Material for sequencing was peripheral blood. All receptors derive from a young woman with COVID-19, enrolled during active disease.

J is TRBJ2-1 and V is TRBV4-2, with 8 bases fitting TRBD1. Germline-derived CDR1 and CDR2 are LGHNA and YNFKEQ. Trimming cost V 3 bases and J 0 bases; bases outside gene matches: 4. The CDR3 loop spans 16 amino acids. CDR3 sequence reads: CASSHGTGGSYNEQFF. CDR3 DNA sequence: TGTGCCAGCAGCCACGGTACAGGGGGCTCCTACAATGAGCAGTTCTTC.

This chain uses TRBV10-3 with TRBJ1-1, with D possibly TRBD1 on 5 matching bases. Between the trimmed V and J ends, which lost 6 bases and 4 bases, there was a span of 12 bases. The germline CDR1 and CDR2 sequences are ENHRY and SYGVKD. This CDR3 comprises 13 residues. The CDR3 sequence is CAISGGVGTEAFF. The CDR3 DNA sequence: TGTGCCATCAGCGGGGGGGTTGGCACTGAAGCTTTCTTT.

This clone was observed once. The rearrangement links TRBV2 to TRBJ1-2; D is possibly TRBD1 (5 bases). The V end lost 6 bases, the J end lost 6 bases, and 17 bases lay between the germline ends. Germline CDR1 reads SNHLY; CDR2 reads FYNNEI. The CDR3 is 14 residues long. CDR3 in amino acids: CASRAGGLWDGYTF. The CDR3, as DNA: TGTGCCAGCAGGGCGGGGGGACTTTGGGATGGCTACACCTTC. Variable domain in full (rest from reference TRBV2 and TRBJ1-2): EPEVTQTPSHQVTQMGQEVILRCVPISNHLYFYWYRQILGQKVEFLVSFYNNEISEKSEIFDDQFSVERPDGSNFTLKIRSTKLEDSAMYFCASRAGGLWDGYTFGSGTRLTVV.

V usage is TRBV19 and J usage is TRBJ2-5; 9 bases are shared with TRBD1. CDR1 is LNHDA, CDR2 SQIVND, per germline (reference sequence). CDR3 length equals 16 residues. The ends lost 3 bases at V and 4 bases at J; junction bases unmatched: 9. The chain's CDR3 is CASSMGWVTGGETQYF. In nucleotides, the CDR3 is TGTGCCAGTAGTATGGGGTGGGTGACAGGGGGAGAGACCCAGTACTTC.

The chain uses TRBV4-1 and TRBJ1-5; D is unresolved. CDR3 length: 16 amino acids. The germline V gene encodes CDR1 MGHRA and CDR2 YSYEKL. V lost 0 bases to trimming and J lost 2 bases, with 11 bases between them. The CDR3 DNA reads TGCGCCAGCAGCCAAGATGGAGGGTTAGGCAATCAGCCCCAGCATTTT. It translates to CASSQDGGLGNQPQHF.

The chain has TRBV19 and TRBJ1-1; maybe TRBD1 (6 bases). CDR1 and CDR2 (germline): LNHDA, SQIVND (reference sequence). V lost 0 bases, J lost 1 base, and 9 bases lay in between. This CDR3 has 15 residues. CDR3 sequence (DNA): TGTGCCAGTAGTATAGATCAGGGGCAGAACACTGAAGCTTTCTTT. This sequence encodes CASSIDQGQNTEAFF.

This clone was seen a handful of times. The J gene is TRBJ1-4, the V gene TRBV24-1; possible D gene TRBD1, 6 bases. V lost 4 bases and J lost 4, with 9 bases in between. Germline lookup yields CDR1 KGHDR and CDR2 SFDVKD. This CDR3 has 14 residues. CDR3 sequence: CATSDRTDNEKLFF. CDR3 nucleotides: TGTGCCACCAGTGACCGGACAGATAATGAAAAACTGTTTTTT.

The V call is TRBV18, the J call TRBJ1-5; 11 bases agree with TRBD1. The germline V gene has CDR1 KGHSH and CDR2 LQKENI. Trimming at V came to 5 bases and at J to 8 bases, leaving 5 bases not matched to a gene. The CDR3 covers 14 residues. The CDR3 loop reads CASSRTGGVEPQHF. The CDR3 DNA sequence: TGTGCCAGCTCAAGGACAGGGGGCGTTGAGCCCCAGCATTTT.

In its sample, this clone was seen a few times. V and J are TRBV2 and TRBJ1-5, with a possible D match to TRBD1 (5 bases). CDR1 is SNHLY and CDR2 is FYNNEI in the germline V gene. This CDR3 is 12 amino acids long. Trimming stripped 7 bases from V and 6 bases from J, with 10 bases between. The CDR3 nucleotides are TGTGCCAGCATGAGGGGAGGTCAGCCCCAGCATTTT. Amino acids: CASMRGGQPQHF.

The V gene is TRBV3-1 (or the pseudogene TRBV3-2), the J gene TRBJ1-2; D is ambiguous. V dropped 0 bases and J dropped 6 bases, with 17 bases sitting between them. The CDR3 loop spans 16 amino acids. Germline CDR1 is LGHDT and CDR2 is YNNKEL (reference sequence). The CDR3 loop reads CASSQDAILGVDGYTF. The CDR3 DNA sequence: TGTGCCAGCAGCCAAGATGCAATCCTCGGGGTGGATGGCTACACCTTC.

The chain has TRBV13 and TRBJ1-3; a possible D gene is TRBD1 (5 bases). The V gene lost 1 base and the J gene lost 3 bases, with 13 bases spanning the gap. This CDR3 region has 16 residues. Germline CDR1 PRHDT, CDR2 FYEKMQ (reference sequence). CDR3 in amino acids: CASSLVAGFFGNTIYF. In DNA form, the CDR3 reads TGTGCCAGCAGCTTAGTAGCAGGGTTCTTTGGAAACACCATATATTTT.

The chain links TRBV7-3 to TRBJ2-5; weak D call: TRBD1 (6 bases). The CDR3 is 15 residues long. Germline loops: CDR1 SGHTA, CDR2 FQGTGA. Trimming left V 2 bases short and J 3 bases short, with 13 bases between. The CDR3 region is CASSLAGTPKETQYF. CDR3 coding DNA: TGTGCCAGCAGCTTAGCCGGGACACCTAAAGAGACCCAGTACTTC.

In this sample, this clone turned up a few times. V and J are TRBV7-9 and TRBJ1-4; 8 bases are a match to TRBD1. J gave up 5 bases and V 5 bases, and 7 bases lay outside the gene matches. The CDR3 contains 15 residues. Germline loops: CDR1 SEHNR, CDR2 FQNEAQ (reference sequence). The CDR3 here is CASSTRTGTNEKLFF. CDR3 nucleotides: TGTGCCAGCAGCACCCGGACAGGGACGAATGAAAAACTGTTTTTT.

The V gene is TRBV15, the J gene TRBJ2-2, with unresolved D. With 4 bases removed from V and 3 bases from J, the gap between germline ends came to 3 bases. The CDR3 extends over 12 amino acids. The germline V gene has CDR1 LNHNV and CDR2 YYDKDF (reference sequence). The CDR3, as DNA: TGTGCCACCAGCACCTACACCGGGGAGCTGTTTTTT. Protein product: CATSTYTGELFF.

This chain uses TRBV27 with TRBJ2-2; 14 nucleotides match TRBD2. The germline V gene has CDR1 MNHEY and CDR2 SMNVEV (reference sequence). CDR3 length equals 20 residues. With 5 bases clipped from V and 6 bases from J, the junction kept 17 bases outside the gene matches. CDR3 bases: TGTGCCAGCAGTCCCACGCCACCGGGACTAGCGGGGGACCGCGCCGGGGAGCTGTTTTTT. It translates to CASSPTPPGLAGDRAGELFF.

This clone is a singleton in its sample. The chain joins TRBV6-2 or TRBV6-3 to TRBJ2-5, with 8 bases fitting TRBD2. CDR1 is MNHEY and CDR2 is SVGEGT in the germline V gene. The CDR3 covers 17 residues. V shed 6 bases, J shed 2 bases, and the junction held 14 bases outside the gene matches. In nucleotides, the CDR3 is TGTGCCAGCAGCCCCCATCTCTTAGCGGGGAGGCAAGAGACCCAGTACTTC. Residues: CASSPHLLAGRQETQYF.

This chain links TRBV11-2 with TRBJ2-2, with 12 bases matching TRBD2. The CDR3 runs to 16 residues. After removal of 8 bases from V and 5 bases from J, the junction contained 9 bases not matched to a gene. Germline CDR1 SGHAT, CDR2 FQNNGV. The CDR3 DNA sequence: TGTGCCAGCCTTGTTACGCTAGCGGGGGGGACCGGGGAGCTGTTTTTT. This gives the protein CASLVTLAGGTGELFF.

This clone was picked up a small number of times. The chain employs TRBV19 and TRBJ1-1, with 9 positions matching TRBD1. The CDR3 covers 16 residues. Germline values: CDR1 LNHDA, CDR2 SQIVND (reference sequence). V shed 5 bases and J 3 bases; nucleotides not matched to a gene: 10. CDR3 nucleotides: TGTGCCAGTAGTTCTGGGACAGGGCCTTGGGACACTGAAGCTTTCTTT. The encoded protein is CASSSGTGPWDTEAFF.

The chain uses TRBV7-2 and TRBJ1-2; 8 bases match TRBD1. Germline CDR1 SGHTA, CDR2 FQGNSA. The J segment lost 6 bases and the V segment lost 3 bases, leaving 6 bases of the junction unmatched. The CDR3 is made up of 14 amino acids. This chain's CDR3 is CASSFWQGAHGYTF. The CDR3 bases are TGTGCCAGCAGCTTTTGGCAGGGGGCGCATGGCTACACCTTC.

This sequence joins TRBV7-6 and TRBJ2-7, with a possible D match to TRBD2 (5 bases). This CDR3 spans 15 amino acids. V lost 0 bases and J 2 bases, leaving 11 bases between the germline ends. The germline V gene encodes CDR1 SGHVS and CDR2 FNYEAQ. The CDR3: CASSLAEDGAYEQYV. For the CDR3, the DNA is TGTGCCAGCAGCTTAGCGGAGGACGGAGCCTACGAGCAGTACGTC.